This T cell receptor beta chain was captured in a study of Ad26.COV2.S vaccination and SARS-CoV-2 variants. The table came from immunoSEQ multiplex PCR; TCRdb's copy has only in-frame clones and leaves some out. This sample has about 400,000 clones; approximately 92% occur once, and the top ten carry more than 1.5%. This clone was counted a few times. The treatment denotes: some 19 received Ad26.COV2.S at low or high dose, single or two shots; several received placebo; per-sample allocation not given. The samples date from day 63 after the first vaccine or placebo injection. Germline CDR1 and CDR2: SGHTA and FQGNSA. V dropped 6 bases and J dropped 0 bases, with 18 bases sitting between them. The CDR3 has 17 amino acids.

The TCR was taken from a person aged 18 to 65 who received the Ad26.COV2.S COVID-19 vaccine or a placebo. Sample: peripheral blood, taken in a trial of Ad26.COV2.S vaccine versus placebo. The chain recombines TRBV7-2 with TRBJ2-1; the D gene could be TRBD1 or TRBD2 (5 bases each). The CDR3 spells CASSLGRSLSSYNEQFF. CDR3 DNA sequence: TGTGCCAGCAGTCTGGGACGTAGCCTTAGCTCCTACAATGAGCAGTTCTTC.